This T cell receptor (beta chain) came from a study of T cell changes during pregnancy in multiple sclerosis. The ends lost 4 bases at V and 6 bases at J; junction bases unmatched: 7. The CDR3 has 14 residues. CDR1 and CDR2 from the germline V gene are LNHDA and SQIVND (reference sequence). Repertoires were generated with immunoSEQ multiplex PCR, while TCRdb's copy carries only in-frame clones and drops some. This sample has 47,000 or so clones; roughly 89% occur once, and the top ten carry about 2%. The source material was peripheral blood, sampled in the first trimester of pregnancy. This sequence originates from a female donor with multiple sclerosis, enrolled in a pregnancy study. The chain has TRBV19 and TRBJ1-1; 8 bases are a match to TRBD1. The CDR3: CASSRNRGGSEAFF. The CDR3, as DNA: TGTGCCAGTAGTAGAAACAGGGGGGGGTCTGAAGCTTTCTTT.